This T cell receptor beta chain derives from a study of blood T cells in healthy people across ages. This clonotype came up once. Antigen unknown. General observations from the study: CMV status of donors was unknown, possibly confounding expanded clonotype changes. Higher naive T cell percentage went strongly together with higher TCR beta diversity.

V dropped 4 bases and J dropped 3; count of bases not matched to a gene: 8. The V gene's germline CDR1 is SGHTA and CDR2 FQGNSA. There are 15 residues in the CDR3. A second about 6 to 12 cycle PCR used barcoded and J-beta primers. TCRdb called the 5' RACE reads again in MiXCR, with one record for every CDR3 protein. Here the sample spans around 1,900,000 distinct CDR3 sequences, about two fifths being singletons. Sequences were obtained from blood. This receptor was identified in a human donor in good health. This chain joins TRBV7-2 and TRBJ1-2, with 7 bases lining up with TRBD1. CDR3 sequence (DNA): TGTGCCAGCAGCTCGTCACCCGGGACAGACTATGGCTACACCTTC. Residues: CASSSSPGTDYGYTF.